Given below is one T cell receptor (beta chain) in context. Trimming cost V 5 bases and J 0 bases; bases outside gene matches: 4. This CDR3 has 14 amino acids. Germline lookup yields CDR1 MNHNS and CDR2 SASEGT. The sample originates from a study of technical replicates of blood from several donors. Sequencing was performed with immunoSEQ multiplex PCR; in TCRdb, only in-frame clones are kept and a portion is missing. The sample includes about 83,000 clones, around 96% seen only once; the top ten take 0.3% to 0.35%. The material sequenced was T cells isolated from PBMCs. The V and J genes are TRBV6-1 and TRBJ2-7; 7 nucleotides agree with TRBD2. The TCR originated in a human donor in good health. DNA for the CDR3: TGTGCCAGCAGTCCTAGCGGCAACTCCTACGAGCAGTACTTC. Translated, it gives CASSPSGNSYEQYF.